Listed here is a single TCR beta chain. Antigen: not known. The sample originates from a study of T cell repertoires in cytomegalovirus infection. Study-wide context: Both a matching HLA type and CMV infection were indicated by public TCR beta signatures. Study conclusions and caveats: Across the ex vivo response, the dominant clonotypes were HLA-C-restricted CMV-specific TCR beta clonotypes.

TCRdb re-derived calls from the reads in MiXCR, one entry per CDR3 protein. The profile shows about a million distinct CDR3 sequences, roughly 30% of them singletons. This receptor was identified in a human donor in good health (CMV status not recorded). Some clones in this sample may be carry-over from other donors' samples. The sequencing here drew on cultured CD8+ T cells from PBMCs, taken from culture after CMV antigen stimulation.

CDR3 in amino acids: CASSLLVTNTEAFF. Here the CDR3 DNA reads TGCGCCAGCAGCCTTTTGGTAACGAACACTGAAGCTTTCTTT. The chain joins TRBV5-1 to TRBJ1-1; no firm D call. The CDR3 is made up of 14 amino acids. V lost 4 bases, J lost 1 base, and 11 bases lay in between. In germline, CDR1 is SGHRS, CDR2 YFSETQ. Supplemented by reference TRBV5-1 and TRBJ1-1, the full variable domain reads KAGVTQTPRYLIKTRGQQVTLSCSPISGHRSVSWYQQTPGQGLQFLFEYFSETQRNKGNFPGRFSGRQFSNSRSEMNVSTLELGDSALYLCASSLLVTNTEAFFGQGTRLTVV.